Listed below are T cell receptor beta chains from one sample, sequenced in a study of OX40 agonist ivuxolimab in advanced cancers. Sequencing was performed with immunoSEQ multiplex PCR; in TCRdb, only in-frame clones are kept and a portion is missing. The sample records some 30,000 clones, more than 70% being singletons. This sample comprised CD4+ or CD8+ T cells sorted from blood, obtained in a trial of the OX40 agonist ivuxolimab. The source of these receptors is an adult with an advanced solid tumor such as melanoma, head and neck, liver or kidney cancer. The CDR3 runs from the conserved cysteine through the conserved F or W. Fields, in order: V gene, clone size, CDR3 protein. Clone size, where shown, is once, few, many, or a class for clones that have expanded.

TRBV5-5	-	CASSLGSGNEQFF
TRBV28	-	CASRTPLTGNSNQPQHF
TRBV15	-	CATSRGRGLNYGYTF
TRBV30	-	CAWGRGSGANVLTF
TRBV7-2	-	CASSLGLVGKGGYGYTF
TRBV5-6	-	CASSSEVSYGYTF
TRBV2	-	CASSTEGASGSLDTQYF
TRBV28	-	CASSQGNTIYF
TRBV7-3	-	CASSPDRGRDTEAFF
TRBV6-6	-	CASSRPRYTDTQYF
TRBV5-1	-	CASSFGYEQYF
TRBV6-9	-	CASTEDRNSGNTIYF
TRBV28	-	CASSTGKYGYTF
TRBV19	-	CASRDRARGRELFF
TRBV29-1	-	CSPPPLGGRIYEQYF
TRBV11-3	few	CASSSGLAGLTGELFF
TRBV13	-	CASSLSGRAYEQYF
TRBV19	-	CASSGTIQETQYF
TRBV7-8	-	CASSWGPTSQETQYF
TRBV5-1	-	CASSPRLAGSQLNEQFF
TRBV2	-	CASSPYGSYGYTF
TRBV9	-	CASSVGAGELYEQYF
TRBV6-1	-	CASSGPGTGSLYEQYF
TRBV5-1	-	CASSVHLGGEQYF
TRBV7-9	-	CASSHNSGIQETQYF
TRBV5-6	-	CASSVDSGGYGYTF
TRBV7-8	-	CASSLPTTGSVGELFF
TRBV30	-	CAWSFGGQAGELFF
TRBV6-5	-	CASNLGQGDEQFF
TRBV5-6	once	CASSSTNRVGANVLTF
TRBV5-6	medium-sized	CASSLAETGSYQPQHF
TRBV30	-	CAWSVLAGDTGELFF